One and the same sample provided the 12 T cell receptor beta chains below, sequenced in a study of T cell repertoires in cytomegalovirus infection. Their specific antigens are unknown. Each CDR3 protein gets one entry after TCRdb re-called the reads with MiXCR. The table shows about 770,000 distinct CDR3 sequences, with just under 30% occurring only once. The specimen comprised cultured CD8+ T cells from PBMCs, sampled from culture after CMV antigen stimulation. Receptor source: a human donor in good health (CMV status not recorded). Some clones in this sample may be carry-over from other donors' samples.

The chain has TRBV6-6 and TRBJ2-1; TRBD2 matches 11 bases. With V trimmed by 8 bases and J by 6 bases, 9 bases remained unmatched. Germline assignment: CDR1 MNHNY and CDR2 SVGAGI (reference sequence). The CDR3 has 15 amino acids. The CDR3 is CASLGRTSGSNEQFF. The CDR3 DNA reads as TGTGCCAGCTTGGGCCGGACTAGCGGGTCCAATGAGCAGTTCTTC.

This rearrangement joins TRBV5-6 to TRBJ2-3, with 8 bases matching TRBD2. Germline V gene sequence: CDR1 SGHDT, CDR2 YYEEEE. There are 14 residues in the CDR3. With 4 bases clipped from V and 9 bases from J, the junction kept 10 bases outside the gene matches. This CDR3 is CASSPGRGATTQYF. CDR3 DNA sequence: TGTGCCAGCAGCCCCGGGAGGGGAGCGACAACGCAGTATTTT.

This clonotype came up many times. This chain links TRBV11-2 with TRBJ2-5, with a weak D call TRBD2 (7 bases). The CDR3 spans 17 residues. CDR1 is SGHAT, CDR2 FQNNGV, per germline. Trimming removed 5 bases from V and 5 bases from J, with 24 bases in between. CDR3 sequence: CASSPWGGTKRIETQYF. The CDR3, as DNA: TGTGCCAGCAGCCCCTGGGGGGGGACAAAGAGGATCGAGACCCAGTACTTC.

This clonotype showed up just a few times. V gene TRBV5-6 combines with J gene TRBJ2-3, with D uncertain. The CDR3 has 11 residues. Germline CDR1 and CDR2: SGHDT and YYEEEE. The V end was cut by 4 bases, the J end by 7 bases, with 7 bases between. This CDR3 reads CASSEDHTQYF. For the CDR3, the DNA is TGTGCCAGCAGCGAAGACCATACGCAGTATTTT.

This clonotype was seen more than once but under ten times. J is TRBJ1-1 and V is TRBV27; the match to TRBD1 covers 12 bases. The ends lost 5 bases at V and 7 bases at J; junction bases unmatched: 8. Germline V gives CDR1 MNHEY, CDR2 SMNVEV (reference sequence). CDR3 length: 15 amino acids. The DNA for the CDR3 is TGTGCCAGCAGTGGGTCCGGGACAGGGGGCTTTGAAGCTTTCTTT. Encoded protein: CASSGSGTGGFEAFF.

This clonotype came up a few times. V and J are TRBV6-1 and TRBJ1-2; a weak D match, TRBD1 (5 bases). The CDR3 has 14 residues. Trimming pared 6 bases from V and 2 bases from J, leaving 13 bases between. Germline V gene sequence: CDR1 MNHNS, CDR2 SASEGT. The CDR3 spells CASRRDPGNYGYTF. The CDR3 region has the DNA TGTGCCAGCAGGCGGGACCCAGGAAACTATGGCTACACCTTC.

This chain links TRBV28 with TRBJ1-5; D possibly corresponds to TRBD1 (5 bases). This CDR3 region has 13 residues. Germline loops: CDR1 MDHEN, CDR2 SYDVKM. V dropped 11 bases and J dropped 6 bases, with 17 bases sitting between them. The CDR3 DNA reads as TGTGCCGTACAAGTGTGGGGGGGTCAGCCCCAGCATTTT. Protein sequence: CAVQVWGGQPQHF. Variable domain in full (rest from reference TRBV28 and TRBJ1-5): DVKVTQSSRYLVKRTGEKVFLECVQDMDHENMFWYRQDPGLGLRLIYFSYDVKMKEKGDIPEGYSVSREKKERFSLILESASTNQTSMYLCAVQVWGGQPQHFGDGTRLSIL.

The chain's CDR3 is CASSPLGSTGGTYEQYV. The CDR3, as DNA: TGTGCCAGCAGTCCTTTGGGCTCGACAGGGGGCACCTACGAGCAGTACGTC. This chain connects TRBV27 to TRBJ2-7; 10 nucleotides line up with TRBD1. The germline V gene has CDR1 MNHEY and CDR2 SMNVEV (reference sequence). V gave up 5 bases and J gave up 2 bases; unmatched junction bases: 12. The CDR3 totals 17 residues.

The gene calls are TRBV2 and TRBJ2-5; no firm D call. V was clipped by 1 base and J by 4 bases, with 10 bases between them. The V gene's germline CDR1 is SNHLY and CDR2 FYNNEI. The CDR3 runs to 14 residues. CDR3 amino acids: CASSEGVSRETQYF. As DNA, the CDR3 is TGTGCCAGCAGTGAAGGGGTGTCACGAGAGACCCAGTACTTC.

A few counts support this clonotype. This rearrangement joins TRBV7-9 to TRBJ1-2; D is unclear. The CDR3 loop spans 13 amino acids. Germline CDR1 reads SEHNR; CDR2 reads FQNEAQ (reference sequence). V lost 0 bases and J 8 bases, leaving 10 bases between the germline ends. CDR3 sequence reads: CASSLAPEHGYTF. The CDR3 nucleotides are TGTGCCAGCAGCTTAGCGCCGGAACACGGCTACACCTTC.

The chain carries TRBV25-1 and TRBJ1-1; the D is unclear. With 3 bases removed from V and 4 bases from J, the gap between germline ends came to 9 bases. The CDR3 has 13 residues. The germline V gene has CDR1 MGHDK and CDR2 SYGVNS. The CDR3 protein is CASSEFVGTEAFF. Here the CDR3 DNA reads TGTGCCAGCAGTGAGTTTGTGGGCACTGAAGCTTTCTTT.

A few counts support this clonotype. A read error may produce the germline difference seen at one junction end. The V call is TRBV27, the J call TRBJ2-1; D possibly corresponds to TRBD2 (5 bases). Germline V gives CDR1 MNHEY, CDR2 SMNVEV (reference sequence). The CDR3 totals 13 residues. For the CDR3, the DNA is TGTGCCAGCAGGTTATTGGGAGCTTATGAGCAGTTCTTC. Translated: CASRLLGAYEQFF.